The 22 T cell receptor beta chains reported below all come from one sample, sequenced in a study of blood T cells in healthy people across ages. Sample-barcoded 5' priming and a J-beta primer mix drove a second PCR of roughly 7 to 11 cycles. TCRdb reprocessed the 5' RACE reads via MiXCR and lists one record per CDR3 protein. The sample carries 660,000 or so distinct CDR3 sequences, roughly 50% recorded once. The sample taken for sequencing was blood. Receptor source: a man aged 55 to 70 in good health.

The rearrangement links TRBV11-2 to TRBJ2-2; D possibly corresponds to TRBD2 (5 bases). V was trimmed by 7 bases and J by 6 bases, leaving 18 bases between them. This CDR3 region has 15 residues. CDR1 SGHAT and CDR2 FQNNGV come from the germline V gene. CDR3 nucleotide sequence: TGTGCCAGCACCCTCGGAGGTAGTCTGCCCGGGGAGCTGTTTTTT. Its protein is CASTLGGSLPGELFF.

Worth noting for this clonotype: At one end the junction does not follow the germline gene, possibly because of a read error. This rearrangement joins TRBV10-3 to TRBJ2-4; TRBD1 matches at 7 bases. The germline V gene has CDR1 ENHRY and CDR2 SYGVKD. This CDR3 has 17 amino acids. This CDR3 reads CAIGDSDRAESKNIQYF. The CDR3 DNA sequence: TGTGCCATCGGTGACTCCGACAGGGCAGAGTCCAAAAACATTCAGTACTTC.

DNA for the CDR3: TGCAGCGTTGTAGGCAGGGTCTCCTACGAGCAGTACTTC. Protein: CSVVGRVSYEQYF. The chain couples TRBV29-1 to TRBJ2-7, with D possibly being TRBD1 (5 bases). The CDR3 runs to 13 residues. V dropped 4 bases and J dropped 0 bases, with 10 bases sitting between them. CDR1 and CDR2 from the germline V gene are SQVTM and ANQGSEA.

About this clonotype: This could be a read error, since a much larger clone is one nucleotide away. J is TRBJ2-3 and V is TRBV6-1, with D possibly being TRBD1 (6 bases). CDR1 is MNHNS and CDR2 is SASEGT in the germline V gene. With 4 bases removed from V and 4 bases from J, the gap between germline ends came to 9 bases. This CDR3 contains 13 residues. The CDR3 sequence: CASSARQADTQYF. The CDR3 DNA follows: TGTGCCAGCAGTGCCCGACAGGCAGATACGCAGTATTTT.

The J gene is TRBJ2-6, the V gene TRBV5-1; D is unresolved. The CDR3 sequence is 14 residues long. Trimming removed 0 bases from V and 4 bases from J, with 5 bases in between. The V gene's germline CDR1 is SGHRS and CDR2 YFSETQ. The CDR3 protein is CASSLEEGANVLTF. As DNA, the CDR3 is TGCGCCAGCAGCTTGGAGGAAGGGGCCAACGTCCTGACTTTC.

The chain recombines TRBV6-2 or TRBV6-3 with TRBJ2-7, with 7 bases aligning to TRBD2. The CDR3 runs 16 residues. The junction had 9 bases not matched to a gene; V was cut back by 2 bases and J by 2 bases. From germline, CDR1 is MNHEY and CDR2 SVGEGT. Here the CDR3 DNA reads TGTGCCAGCAGTTACGGCGGGACTAACCGGGCCTACGAGCAGTACTTC. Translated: CASSYGGTNRAYEQYF.

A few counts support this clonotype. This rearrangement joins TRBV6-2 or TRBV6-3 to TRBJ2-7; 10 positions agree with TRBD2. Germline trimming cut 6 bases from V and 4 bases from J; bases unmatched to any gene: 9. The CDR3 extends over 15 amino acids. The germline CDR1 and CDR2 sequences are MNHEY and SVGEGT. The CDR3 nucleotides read TGTGCCAGCAGACCGACTAGCGGGCTACTATACGAGCAGTACTTC. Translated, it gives CASRPTSGLLYEQYF.

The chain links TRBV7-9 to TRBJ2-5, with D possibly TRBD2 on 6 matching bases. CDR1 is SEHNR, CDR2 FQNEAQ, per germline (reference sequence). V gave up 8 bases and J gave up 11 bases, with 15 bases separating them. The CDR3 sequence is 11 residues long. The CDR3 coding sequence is TGTGCCAGCGGTCAGACGGGGGAGCAGTACTTC. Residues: CASGQTGEQYF.

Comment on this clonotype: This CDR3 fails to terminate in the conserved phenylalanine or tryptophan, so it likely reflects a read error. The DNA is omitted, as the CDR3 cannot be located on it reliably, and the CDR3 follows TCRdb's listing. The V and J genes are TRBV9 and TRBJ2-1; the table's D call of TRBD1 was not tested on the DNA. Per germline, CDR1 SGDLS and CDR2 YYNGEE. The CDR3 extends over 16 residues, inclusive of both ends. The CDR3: CASSVGTGDCGYTFGS.

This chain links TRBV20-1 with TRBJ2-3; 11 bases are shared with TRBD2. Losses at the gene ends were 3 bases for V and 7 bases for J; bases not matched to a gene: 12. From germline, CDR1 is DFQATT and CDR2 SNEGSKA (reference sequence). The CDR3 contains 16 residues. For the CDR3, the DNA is TGCAGTGCTAGCGACCCTAGCGGGGGGTCAGGGAATACGCAGTATTTT. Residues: CSASDPSGGSGNTQYF.

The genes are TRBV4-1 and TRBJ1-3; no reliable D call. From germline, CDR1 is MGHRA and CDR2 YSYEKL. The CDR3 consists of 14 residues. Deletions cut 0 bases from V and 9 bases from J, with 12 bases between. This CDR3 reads CASSQDSPRGTIYF. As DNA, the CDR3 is TGCGCCAGCAGCCAAGATAGTCCCCGGGGCACCATATATTTT.

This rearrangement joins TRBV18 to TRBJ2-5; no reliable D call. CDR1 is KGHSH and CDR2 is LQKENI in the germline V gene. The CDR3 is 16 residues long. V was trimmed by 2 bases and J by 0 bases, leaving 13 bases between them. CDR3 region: CASSPAARVYQETQYF. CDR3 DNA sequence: TGTGCCAGCTCACCAGCGGCGAGAGTATACCAAGAGACCCAGTACTTC. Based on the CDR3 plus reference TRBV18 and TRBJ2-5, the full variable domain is NAGVMQNPRHLVRRRGQEARLRCSPMKGHSHVYWYRQLPEEGLKFMVYLQKENIIDESGMPKERFSAEFPKEGPSILRIQQVVRGDSAAYFCASSPAARVYQETQYFGPGTRLLVL.

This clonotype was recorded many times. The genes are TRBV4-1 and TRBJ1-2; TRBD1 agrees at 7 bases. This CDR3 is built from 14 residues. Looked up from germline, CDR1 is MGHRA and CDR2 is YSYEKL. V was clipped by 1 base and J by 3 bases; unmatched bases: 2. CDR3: CASSQGDSYYGYTF. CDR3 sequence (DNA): TGCGCCAGCAGCCAAGGGGACAGTTACTATGGCTACACCTTC.

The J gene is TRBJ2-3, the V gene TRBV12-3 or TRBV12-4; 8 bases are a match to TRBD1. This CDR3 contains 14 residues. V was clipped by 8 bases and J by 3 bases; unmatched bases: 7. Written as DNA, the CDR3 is TGTGCCAGCTACCGACAGGGGCCTACAGATACGCAGTATTTT. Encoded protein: CASYRQGPTDTQYF.

CDR3 residues: CSANSQGYQETQYF. CDR3 coding DNA: TGCAGCGCAAATTCACAGGGGTACCAAGAGACCCAGTACTTC. V usage is TRBV29-1 and J usage is TRBJ2-5; 7 nucleotides line up with TRBD1. V shed 7 bases and J 0 bases; nucleotides not matched to a gene: 8. This CDR3 contains 14 residues. Per germline, CDR1 SQVTM and CDR2 ANQGSEA.

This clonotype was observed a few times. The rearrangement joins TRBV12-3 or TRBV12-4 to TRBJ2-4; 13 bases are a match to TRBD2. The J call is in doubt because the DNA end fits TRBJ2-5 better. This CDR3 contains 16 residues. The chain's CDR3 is CASSSPGLAGKETQYF. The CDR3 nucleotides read TGTGCCAGCAGTTCTCCGGGACTAGCGGGGAAAGAGACCCAGTACTTC.

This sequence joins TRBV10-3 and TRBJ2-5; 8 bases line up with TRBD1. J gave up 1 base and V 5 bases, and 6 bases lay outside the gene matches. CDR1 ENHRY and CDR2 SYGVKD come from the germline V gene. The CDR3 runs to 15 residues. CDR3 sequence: CAISPRQGRQETQYF. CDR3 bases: TGTGCCATCAGTCCTCGACAGGGGCGCCAAGAGACCCAGTACTTC.

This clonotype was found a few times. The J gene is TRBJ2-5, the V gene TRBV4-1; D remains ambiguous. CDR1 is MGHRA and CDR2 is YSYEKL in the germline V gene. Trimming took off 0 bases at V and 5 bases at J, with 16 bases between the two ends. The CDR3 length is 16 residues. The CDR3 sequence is CASSQDRDPEWETQYF. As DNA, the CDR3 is TGCGCCAGCAGCCAAGATAGAGACCCTGAATGGGAGACCCAGTACTTC.

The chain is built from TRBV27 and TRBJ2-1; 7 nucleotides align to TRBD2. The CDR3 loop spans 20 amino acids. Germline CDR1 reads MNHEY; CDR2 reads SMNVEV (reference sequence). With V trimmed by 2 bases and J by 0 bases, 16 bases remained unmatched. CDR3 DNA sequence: TGTGCCAGCAGTTTAGGCCTGGAGCGGGGCGCCTTGAGCTCCTACAATGAGCAGTTCTTC. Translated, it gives CASSLGLERGALSSYNEQFF.

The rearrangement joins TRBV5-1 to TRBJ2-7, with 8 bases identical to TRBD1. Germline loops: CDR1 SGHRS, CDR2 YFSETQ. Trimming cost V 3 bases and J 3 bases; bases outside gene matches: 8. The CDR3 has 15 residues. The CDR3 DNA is TGCGCCAGCAGCTGTACAGGGGGAGAACTCTACGAGCAGTACTTC. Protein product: CASSCTGGELYEQYF.

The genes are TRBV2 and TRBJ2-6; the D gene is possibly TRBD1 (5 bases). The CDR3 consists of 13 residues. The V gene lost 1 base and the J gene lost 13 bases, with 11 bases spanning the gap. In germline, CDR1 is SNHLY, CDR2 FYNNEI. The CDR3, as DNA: TGTGCCAGCAGTGAAGGGGGCCTACCGGTCCTGACTTTC. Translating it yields CASSEGGLPVLTF.

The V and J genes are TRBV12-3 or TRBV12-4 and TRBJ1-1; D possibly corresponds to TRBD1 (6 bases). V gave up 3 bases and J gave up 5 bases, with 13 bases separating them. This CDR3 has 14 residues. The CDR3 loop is CASSLRGWGTEAFF. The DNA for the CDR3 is TGTGCCAGCAGTTTGAGGGGGTGGGGGACTGAAGCTTTCTTT.